This T cell receptor beta chain comes out of a study of cytomegalovirus exposure and HLA in healthy donors. PCR used 60 Vbeta primers and 13 Jbeta primers. Method: immunoSEQ multiplex PCR; TCRdb's copy keeps in-frame clones and lacks some. The table lists some 200,000 clones, about 80% of them singletons. The V and J ends lost 3 bases and 10 bases respectively, with 13 bases between them. CDR1 KGHSH and CDR2 LQKENI come from the germline V gene. CDR3 size: 13 residues. The material sequenced was PBMCs. The chain links TRBV18 to TRBJ2-1; the D gene is possibly TRBD2 (6 bases). This receptor was taken from a man younger than 30 in good health and CMV-seronegative. The CDR3: CASSPRDREEQFF. The CDR3 nucleotides are TGTGCCAGCTCACCTAGGGATCGGGAGGAGCAGTTCTTC.